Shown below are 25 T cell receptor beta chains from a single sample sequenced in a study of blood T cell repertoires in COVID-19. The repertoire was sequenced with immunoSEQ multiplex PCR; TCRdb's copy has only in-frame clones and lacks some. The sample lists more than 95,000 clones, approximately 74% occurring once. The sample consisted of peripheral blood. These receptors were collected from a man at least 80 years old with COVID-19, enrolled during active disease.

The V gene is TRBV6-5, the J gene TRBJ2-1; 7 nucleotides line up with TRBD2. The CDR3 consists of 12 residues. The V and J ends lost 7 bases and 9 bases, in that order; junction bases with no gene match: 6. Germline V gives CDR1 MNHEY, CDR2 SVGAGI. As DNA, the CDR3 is TGTGCCAGCACGGCGGGAGTGGTTGAGCAGTTCTTC. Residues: CASTAGVVEQFF.

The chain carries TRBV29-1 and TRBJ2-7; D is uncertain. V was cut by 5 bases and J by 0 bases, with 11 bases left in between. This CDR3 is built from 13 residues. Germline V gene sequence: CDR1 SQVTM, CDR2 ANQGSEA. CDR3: CSVQADSSYEQYF. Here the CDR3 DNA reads TGCAGCGTTCAAGCCGATAGCTCCTACGAGCAGTACTTC.

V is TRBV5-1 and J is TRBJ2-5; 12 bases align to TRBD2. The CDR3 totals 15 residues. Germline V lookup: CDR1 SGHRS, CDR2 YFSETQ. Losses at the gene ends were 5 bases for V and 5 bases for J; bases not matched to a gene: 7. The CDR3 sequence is CASSTSGRMQETQYF. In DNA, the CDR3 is TGCGCCAGCAGTACTAGCGGGAGGATGCAGGAGACCCAGTACTTC.

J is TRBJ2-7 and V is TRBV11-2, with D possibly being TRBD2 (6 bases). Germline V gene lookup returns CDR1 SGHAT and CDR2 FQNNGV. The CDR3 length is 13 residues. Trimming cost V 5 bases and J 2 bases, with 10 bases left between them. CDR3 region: CASSPGEAYEQYF. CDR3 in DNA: TGTGCCAGCAGCCCGGGGGAGGCCTACGAGCAGTACTTC. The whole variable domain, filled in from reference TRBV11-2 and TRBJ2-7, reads EAGVAQSPRYKIIEKRQSVAFWCNPISGHATLYWYQQILGQGPKLLIQFQNNGVVDDSQLPKDRFSAERLKGVDSTLKIQPAKLEDSAVYLCASSPGEAYEQYFGPGTRLTVT.

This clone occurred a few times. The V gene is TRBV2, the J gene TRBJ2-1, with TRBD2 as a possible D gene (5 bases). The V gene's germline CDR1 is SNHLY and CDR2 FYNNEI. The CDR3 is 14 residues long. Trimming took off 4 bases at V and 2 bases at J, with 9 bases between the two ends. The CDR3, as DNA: TGTGCCAGCAGTGCTGAGCGGACCTACAATGAGCAGTTCTTC. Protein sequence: CASSAERTYNEQFF.

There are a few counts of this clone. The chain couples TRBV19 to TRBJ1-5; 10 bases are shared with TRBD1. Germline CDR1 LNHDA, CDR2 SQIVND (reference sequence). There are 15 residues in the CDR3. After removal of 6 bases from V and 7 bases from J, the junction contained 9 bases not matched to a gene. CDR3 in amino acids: CASRKATGGEQPQHF. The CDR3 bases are TGTGCCAGTAGGAAGGCGACAGGGGGCGAACAGCCCCAGCATTTT.

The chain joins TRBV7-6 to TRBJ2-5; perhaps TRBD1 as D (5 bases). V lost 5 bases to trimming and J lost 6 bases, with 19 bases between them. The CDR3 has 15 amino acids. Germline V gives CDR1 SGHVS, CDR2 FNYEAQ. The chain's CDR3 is CASSLGPQQGKTQYF. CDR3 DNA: TGTGCCAGCAGCCTAGGCCCCCAGCAGGGAAAGACCCAGTACTTC.

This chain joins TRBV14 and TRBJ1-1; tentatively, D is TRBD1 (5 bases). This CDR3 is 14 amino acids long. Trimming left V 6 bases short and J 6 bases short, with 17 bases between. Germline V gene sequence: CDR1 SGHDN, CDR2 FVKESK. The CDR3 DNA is TGTGCCAGCAGTCTTAGGGCAGGGCCCCCTGAAGCTTTCTTT. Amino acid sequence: CASSLRAGPPEAFF.

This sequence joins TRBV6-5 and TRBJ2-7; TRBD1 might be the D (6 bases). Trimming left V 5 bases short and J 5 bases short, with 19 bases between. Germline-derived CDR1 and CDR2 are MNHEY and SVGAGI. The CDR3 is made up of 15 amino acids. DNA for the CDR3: TGTGCCAGCAGTCTCGGGACATTCGAGGCGGACGAGCAGTACTTC. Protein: CASSLGTFEADEQYF.

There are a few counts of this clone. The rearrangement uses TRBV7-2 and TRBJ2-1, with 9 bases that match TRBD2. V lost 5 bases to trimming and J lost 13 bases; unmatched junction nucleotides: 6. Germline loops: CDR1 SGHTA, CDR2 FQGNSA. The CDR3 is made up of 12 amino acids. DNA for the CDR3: TGTGCCAGCAGCCGATTAGCGGGAGAACAGTTCTTC. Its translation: CASSRLAGEQFF. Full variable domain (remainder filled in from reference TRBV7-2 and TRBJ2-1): GAGVSQSPSNKVTEKGKDVELRCDPISGHTALYWYRQSLGQGLEFLIYFQGNSAPDKSGLPSDRFSAERTGGSVSTLTIQRTQQEDSAVYLCASSRLAGEQFFGPGTRLTVL.

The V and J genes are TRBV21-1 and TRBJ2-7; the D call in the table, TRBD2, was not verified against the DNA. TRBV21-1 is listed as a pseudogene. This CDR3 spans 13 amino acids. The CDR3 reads CASNGLAGDEQYF. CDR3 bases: TGTGCCAGCAATGGACTAGCGGGAGACGAGCAGTACTTC.

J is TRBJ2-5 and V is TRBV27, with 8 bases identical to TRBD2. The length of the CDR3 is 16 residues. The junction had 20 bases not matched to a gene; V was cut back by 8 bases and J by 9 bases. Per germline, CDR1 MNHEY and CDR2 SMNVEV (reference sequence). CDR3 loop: CASAPASGWLAEAQYF. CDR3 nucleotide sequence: TGTGCCAGCGCTCCCGCTAGCGGGTGGCTCGCTGAGGCCCAGTACTTC.

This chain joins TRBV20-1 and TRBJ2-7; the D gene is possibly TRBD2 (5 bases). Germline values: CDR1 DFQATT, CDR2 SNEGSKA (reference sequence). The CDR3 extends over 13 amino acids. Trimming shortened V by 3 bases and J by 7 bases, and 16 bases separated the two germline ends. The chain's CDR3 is CSASSDAPGEQYF. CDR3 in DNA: TGCAGTGCTAGTAGCGACGCCCCGGGTGAGCAGTACTTC.

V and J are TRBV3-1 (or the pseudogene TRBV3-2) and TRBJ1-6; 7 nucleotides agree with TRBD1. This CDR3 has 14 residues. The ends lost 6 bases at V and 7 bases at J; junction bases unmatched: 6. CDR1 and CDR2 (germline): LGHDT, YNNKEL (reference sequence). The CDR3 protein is CASSQQGYNSPLHF. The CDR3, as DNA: TGTGCCAGCAGTCAACAGGGGTACAATTCACCCCTCCACTTT.

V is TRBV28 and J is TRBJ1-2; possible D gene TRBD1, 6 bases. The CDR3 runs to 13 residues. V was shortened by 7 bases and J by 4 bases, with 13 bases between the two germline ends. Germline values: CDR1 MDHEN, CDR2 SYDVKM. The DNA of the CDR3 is TGTGCCAGCATCGAAGGGGGGGGCTATGGCTACACCTTC. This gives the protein CASIEGGGYGYTF.

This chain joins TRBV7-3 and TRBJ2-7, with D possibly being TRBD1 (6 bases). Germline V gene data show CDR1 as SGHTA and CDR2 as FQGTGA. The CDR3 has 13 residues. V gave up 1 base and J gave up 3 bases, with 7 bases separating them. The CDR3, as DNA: TGTGCCAGCAGCTTAAAAGGGGGCTACGAGCAGTACTTC. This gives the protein CASSLKGGYEQYF.

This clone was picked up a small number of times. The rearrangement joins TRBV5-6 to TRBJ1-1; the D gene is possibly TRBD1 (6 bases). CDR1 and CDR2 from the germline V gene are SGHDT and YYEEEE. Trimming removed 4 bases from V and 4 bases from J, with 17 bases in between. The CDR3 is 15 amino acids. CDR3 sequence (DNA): TGTGCCAGCAGCGGACTGGGGGGGCAGAGCACTGAAGCTTTCTTT. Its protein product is CASSGLGGQSTEAFF.

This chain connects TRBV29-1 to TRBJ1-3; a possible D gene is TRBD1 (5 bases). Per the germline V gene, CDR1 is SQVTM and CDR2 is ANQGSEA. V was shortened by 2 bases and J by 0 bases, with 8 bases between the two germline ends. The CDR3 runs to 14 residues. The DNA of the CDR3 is TGCAGCGTTGAACAGGGTTTCTCTGGAAACACCATATATTTT. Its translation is CSVEQGFSGNTIYF.

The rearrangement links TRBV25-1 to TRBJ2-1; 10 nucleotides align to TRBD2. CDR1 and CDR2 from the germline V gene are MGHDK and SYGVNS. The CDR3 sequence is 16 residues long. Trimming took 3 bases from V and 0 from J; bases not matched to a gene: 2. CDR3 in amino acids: CASSDSSGSSYNEQFF. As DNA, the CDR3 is TGTGCCAGCAGTGACTCTAGCGGGAGCTCCTACAATGAGCAGTTCTTC. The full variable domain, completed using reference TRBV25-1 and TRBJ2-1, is EADIYQTPRYLVIGTGKKITLECSQTMGHDKMYWYQQDPGMELHLIHYSYGVNSTEKGDLSSESTVSRIRTEHFPLTLESARPSHTSQYLCASSDSSGSSYNEQFFGPGTRLTVL.

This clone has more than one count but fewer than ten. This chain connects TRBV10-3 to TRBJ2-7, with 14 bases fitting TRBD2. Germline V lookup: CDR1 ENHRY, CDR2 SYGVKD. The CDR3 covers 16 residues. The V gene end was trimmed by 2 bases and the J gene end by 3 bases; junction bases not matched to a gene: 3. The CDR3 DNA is TGTGCCATCAGTGAGATGACTAGCGGGAGGGTCTACGAGCAGTACTTC. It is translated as CAISEMTSGRVYEQYF.

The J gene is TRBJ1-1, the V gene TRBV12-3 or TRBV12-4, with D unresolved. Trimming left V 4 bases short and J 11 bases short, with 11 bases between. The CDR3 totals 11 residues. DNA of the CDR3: TGTGCCAGCAGTTCCCTTACCGGGGCTTTCTTT. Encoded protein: CASSSLTGAFF.

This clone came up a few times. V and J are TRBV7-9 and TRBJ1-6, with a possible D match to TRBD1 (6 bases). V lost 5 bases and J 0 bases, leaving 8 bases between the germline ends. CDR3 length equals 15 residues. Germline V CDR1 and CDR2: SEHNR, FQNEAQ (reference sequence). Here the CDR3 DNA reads TGTGCCAGCAGCATACAGGGCTCCTATAATTCACCCCTCCACTTT. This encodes CASSIQGSYNSPLHF.

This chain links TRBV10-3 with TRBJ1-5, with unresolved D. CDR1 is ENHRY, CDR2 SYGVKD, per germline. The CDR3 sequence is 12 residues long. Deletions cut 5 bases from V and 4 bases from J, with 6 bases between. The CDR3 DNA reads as TGTGCCATCAGTAATAATAATCAGCCCCAGCATTTT. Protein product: CAISNNNQPQHF.

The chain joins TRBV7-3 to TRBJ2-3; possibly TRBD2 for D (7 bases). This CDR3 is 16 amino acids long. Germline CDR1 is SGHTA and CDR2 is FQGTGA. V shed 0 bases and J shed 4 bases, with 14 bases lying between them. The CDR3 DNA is TGTGCCAGCAGCTTAACTACCGGGGGGCGCCCAGATACGCAGTATTTT. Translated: CASSLTTGGRPDTQYF.

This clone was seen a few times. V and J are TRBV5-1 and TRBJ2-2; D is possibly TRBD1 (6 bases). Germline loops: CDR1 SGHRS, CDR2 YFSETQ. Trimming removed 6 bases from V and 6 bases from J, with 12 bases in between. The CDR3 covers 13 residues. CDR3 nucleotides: TGCGCCAGCACCTACAGGGTCCCCGGGGAGCTGTTTTTT. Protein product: CASTYRVPGELFF. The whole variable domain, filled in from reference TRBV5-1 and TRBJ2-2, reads KAGVTQTPRYLIKTRGQQVTLSCSPISGHRSVSWYQQTPGQGLQFLFEYFSETQRNKGNFPGRFSGRQFSNSRSEMNVSTLELGDSALYLCASTYRVPGELFFGEGSRLTVL.